These 11 T cell receptor beta chains share one sample of origin, sequenced in a study of T cell changes during pregnancy in multiple sclerosis. Produced via immunoSEQ multiplex PCR; TCRdb's table is partial and in-frame only. The sample lists about 27,000 clones, roughly 86% occurring once. The sample here was CD8+ T cells from peripheral blood mononuclear cells, taken in the second trimester of pregnancy. These receptors were collected from a female donor with multiple sclerosis, enrolled in a pregnancy study.

This clone was seen only once. The V gene is TRBV19, the J gene TRBJ1-1; D not resolved. CDR1 is LNHDA, CDR2 SQIVND, per germline (reference sequence). Trimming took 3 bases from V and 4 from J, leaving 12 bases between them. CDR3 size: 14 residues. DNA of the CDR3: TGTGCCAGTAGTATCGGGGAGGGTGTCACTGAAGCTTTCTTT. Residues: CASSIGEGVTEAFF.

The chain combines TRBV5-5 with TRBJ2-2, with TRBD1 as a possible D gene (5 bases). The CDR3 is 15 residues long. V lost 4 bases and J 5 bases, leaving 15 bases between the germline ends. CDR1 and CDR2 from the germline V gene are SGHKS and YYEKEE (reference sequence). CDR3 in DNA: TGTGCCAGCAGCACAGCAGGGTTTTGGACCGGGGAGCTGTTTTTT. Protein: CASSTAGFWTGELFF.

The CDR3 sequence is CASSLRDSRSNYGYTF. The CDR3 DNA reads as TGTGCCAGCAGCTTACGAGACAGCCGATCTAACTATGGCTACACCTTC. This chain connects TRBV13 to TRBJ1-2, with D possibly matching TRBD1 (5 bases). This CDR3 region has 16 residues. From germline, CDR1 is PRHDT and CDR2 FYEKMQ (reference sequence). The V gene lost 2 bases and the J gene lost 0 bases, with 13 bases spanning the gap.

The table lists this clone with a count of one. J is TRBJ2-2 and V is TRBV10-1; weak D call: TRBD1 (6 bases). CDR1 and CDR2 from the germline V gene are WNHNN and SYGVQD (reference sequence). The CDR3 is 15 residues long. V was pared by 3 bases and J by 0 bases, with 8 bases between. The CDR3 protein is CASSDRGTNTGELFF. The CDR3 DNA follows: TGCGCCAGCAGTGACAGGGGAACGAACACCGGGGAGCTGTTTTTT.

This clone was detected once. This chain connects TRBV9 to TRBJ2-2; D is uncertain. Germline V gene data show CDR1 as SGDLS and CDR2 as YYNGEE. The CDR3 spans 14 residues. V was shortened by 4 bases and J by 0 bases, with 7 bases between the two germline ends. CDR3 sequence (DNA): TGTGCCAGCAGCCCCGACTCGAACACCGGGGAGCTGTTTTTT. This codes for CASSPDSNTGELFF. The full variable domain, with the rest looked up from reference TRBV9 and TRBJ2-2, is DSGVTQTPKHLITATGQRVTLRCSPRSGDLSVYWYQQSLDQGLQFLIQYYNGEERAKGNILERFSAQQFPDLHSELNLSSLELGDSALYFCASSPDSNTGELFFGEGSRLTVL.

CDR3 sequence (DNA): TGTGCCACCCGAGGGGGTCTAAGGAACTACGAGCAGTACTTC. Its protein product is CATRGGLRNYEQYF. This chain joins TRBV15 and TRBJ2-7; D is possibly TRBD1 (6 bases). The CDR3 has 14 amino acids. Germline lookup yields CDR1 LNHNV and CDR2 YYDKDF (reference sequence). V was clipped by 8 bases and J by 3 bases, with 17 bases between them.

As DNA, the CDR3 is TGTGCCAGCAGTGCCTTCCGGCGGGGCCAAGAGACCCAGTACTTC. Amino acid sequence: CASSAFRRGQETQYF. The V call is TRBV6-1, the J call TRBJ2-5; D may be TRBD2 (6 bases). Germline CDR1 MNHNS, CDR2 SASEGT. The V end was cut by 4 bases, the J end by 1 base, with 13 bases between. The CDR3 runs 15 residues.

The CDR3 DNA follows: TGTGCCAGCAGCTTAGGGGCGGGGGATGCGGATACGCAGTATTTT. Translation gives CASSLGAGDADTQYF. This rearrangement joins TRBV11-2 to TRBJ2-3; TRBD2 matches 7 bases. Germline V gene data show CDR1 as SGHAT and CDR2 as FQNNGV. After removal of 1 base from V and 6 bases from J, the junction contained 7 bases not matched to a gene. The CDR3 covers 15 residues.

The chain's CDR3 is CASSPGGGTDTQYF. The CDR3 coding sequence is TGCGCCAGCAGCCCCGGGGGGGGCACAGATACGCAGTATTTT. The chain couples TRBV5-1 to TRBJ2-3, with 8 bases fitting TRBD2. This CDR3 contains 14 residues. Germline loops: CDR1 SGHRS, CDR2 YFSETQ. The ends lost 4 bases at V and 1 base at J; junction bases unmatched: 2.

The V and J genes are TRBV5-4 and TRBJ1-2; a possible D gene is TRBD1 (5 bases). Trimming shortened V by 4 bases and J by 1 base, and 8 bases separated the two germline ends. The CDR3 consists of 13 residues. CDR1 is SGHNT and CDR2 is YYREEE in the germline V gene (reference sequence). CDR3: CASSPGFNYGYTF. CDR3 DNA: TGTGCCAGCAGCCCAGGGTTTAACTATGGCTACACCTTC.

The chain joins TRBV27 to TRBJ1-2, with no clear D. V was pared by 5 bases and J by 1 base, with 8 bases between. CDR1 MNHEY and CDR2 SMNVEV come from the germline V gene (reference sequence). This CDR3 is built from 13 residues. The CDR3 spells CASSPVNNYGYTF. The CDR3 DNA reads as TGTGCCAGCAGTCCGGTTAATAACTATGGCTACACCTTC.